The 24 T cell receptor beta chains listed next were all sequenced from one sample in a study of T cell repertoires in cytomegalovirus infection. TCRdb itself ran the reads through MiXCR, one entry per CDR3 protein. This sample has about 260,000 distinct CDR3 sequences, with approximately 8.3% found just once. Sequencing input: PBMCs. These TCRs come from a human donor in good health (CMV status not recorded). Some clones in this sample may be carry-over from other donors' samples.

There are many counts of this clonotype. The V call is TRBV7-2, the J call TRBJ2-3, with D uncertain. The CDR3 contains 14 residues. CDR1 and CDR2 (germline): SGHTA, FQGNSA. Trimming removed 1 base from V and 11 bases from J, with 16 bases in between. In nucleotides, the CDR3 is TGTGCCAGCAGCTTAGTTCTGGACGCCCTTGGGCAGTATTTT. This translates into CASSLVLDALGQYF. Complete variable domain (other parts from reference TRBV7-2 and TRBJ2-3): GAGVSQSPSNKVTEKGKDVELRCDPISGHTALYWYRQSLGQGLEFLIYFQGNSAPDKSGLPSDRFSAERTGGSVSTLTIQRTQQEDSAVYLCASSLVLDALGQYFGPGTRLTVL.

The CDR3: CTDDTQYF. The CDR3 bases are TGCACCGACGATACGCAGTATTTT. The V and J genes are TRBV29-1 and TRBJ2-3, with no clear D. This CDR3 comprises 8 residues. Per germline, CDR1 SQVTM and CDR2 ANQGSEA.

The chain recombines TRBV11-3 with TRBJ2-7; 7 bases fit TRBD1. The CDR3 has 16 amino acids. The ends lost 0 bases at V and 6 bases at J; junction bases unmatched: 11. CDR1 is SGHNT and CDR2 is YENEEA in the germline V gene. CDR3 amino acids: CASSLDLTGVFGEQYF. CDR3 DNA: TGTGCCAGCAGCTTAGATCTTACAGGGGTGTTCGGCGAGCAGTACTTC.

Regarding this clonotype: A much larger clone lies a single base off, so this may be a read error. This chain uses TRBV7-2 with TRBJ2-7; D gene ambiguous. Germline V gives CDR1 SGHTA, CDR2 FQGNSA. V was clipped by 2 bases and J by 8 bases, with 16 bases between them. The CDR3 is 14 amino acids. DNA for the CDR3: TGTGCCAGCAGCTTAAGTCGAAGTGTATACAAGCAGTACTTC. Its translation is CASSLSRSVYKQYF. Variable domain in full (rest from reference TRBV7-2 and TRBJ2-7): GAGVSQSPSNKVTEKGKDVELRCDPISGHTALYWYRQSLGQGLEFLIYFQGNSAPDKSGLPSDRFSAERTGGSVSTLTIQRTQQEDSAVYLCASSLSRSVYKQYFGPGTRLTVT.

This clonotype has a count of ten or more. The J gene is TRBJ1-2, the V gene TRBV4-3, with 7 bases fitting TRBD1. The V segment lost 4 bases and the J segment 3 bases; nucleotides outside the gene matches: 8. CDR1 and CDR2 from the germline V gene are LGHNA and YSLEER. This CDR3 has 15 amino acids. The CDR3 DNA is TGCGCCAGCAGCCCCAGGACAGGAGAATACTATGGCTACACCTTC. Translated, it gives CASSPRTGEYYGYTF.

V gene TRBV19 combines with J gene TRBJ2-1, with D maybe TRBD2 (7 bases). This CDR3 comprises 13 residues. Per the germline V gene, CDR1 is LNHDA and CDR2 is SQIVND (reference sequence). V was pared by 2 bases and J by 9 bases, with 11 bases between. CDR3 residues: CASSITGGREQFF. CDR3 DNA: TGTGCCAGTAGTATAACCGGGGGGCGTGAGCAGTTCTTC.

This clonotype was counted ten times or more. The V gene is TRBV29-1, the J gene TRBJ1-2; D is perhaps TRBD1 (5 bases). The CDR3 is 13 amino acids. Germline values: CDR1 SQVTM, CDR2 ANQGSEA. V was cut by 4 bases and J by 5 bases, with 14 bases left in between. The CDR3 DNA is TGCAGCGTTGTGCGGGACGGAGCATATGGCTACACCTTC. Its translation: CSVVRDGAYGYTF. Supplemented by reference TRBV29-1 and TRBJ1-2, the full variable domain reads SAVISQKPSRDICQRGTSLTIQCQVDSQVTMMFWYRQQPGQSLTLIATANQGSEATYESGFVIDKFPISRPNLTFSTLTVSNMSPEDSSIYLCSVVRDGAYGYTFGSGTRLTVV.

The chain recombines TRBV7-6 with TRBJ2-2, with 11 nucleotides matching TRBD2. CDR1 is SGHVS, CDR2 FNYEAQ, per germline. J was trimmed by 4 bases and V by 2 bases; bases with no gene match: 3. This CDR3 region has 16 residues. The CDR3: CASSLQTSGATGELFF. Here the CDR3 DNA reads TGTGCCAGCAGCTTACAGACTAGCGGGGCCACCGGGGAGCTGTTTTTT.

This clonotype was counted at least ten times. V and J are TRBV7-2 and TRBJ2-3; 11 bases fit TRBD2. The CDR3 sequence is 17 residues long. Trimming took 4 bases from V and 6 from J; bases not matched to a gene: 12. Germline assignment: CDR1 SGHTA and CDR2 FQGNSA. The CDR3 bases are TGTGCCAGCAGCTCGGGGGGGCTAGCGGGGGGCGGTGATACGCAGTATTTT. It is translated as CASSSGGLAGGGDTQYF.

This clonotype was found many times. The chain joins TRBV7-2 to TRBJ1-2; possibly TRBD1 for D (6 bases). Trimming removed 5 bases at V and 5 bases at J, with 15 bases between. The length of the CDR3 is 14 residues. Germline CDR1 is SGHTA and CDR2 is FQGNSA. The DNA of the CDR3 is TGTGCCAGCAGCCGGCCGGGGGCAGAGTATGGCTACACCTTC. It is translated as CASSRPGAEYGYTF.

This clonotype was seen many times. V usage is TRBV7-9 and J usage is TRBJ2-7, with a tentative D call TRBD1 (6 bases). The V end lost 5 bases, the J end lost 2 bases, and 13 bases lay between the germline ends. The CDR3 totals 14 residues. Germline CDR1 reads SEHNR; CDR2 reads FQNEAQ (reference sequence). CDR3 DNA sequence: TGTGCCAGCAGCCGTACAGGGTTCCCCTACGAGCAGTACTTC. Translation gives CASSRTGFPYEQYF. Full variable domain (outside the CDR3, taken from reference TRBV7-9 and TRBJ2-7): DTGVSQNPRHKITKRGQNVTFRCDPISEHNRLYWYRQTLGQGPEFLTYFQNEAQLEKSRLLSDRFSAERPKGSFSTLEIQRTEQGDSAMYLCASSRTGFPYEQYFGPGTRLTVT.

This clonotype has ten or more counts. The chain joins TRBV6-6 to TRBJ2-1; no firm D call. CDR1 is MNHNY, CDR2 SVGAGI, per germline (reference sequence). CDR3 length: 14 amino acids. The germline V and J ends were trimmed by 6 bases and 8 bases, with 17 bases remaining between them. The DNA of the CDR3 is TGTGCCAGCAGGGAAGTAAGAGCTAGGGATGAGCAGTTCTTC. It yields the protein CASREVRARDEQFF.

This clonotype occurred many times. J is TRBJ1-1 and V is TRBV29-1; 9 positions agree with TRBD1. This CDR3 spans 15 amino acids. Looked up from germline, CDR1 is SQVTM and CDR2 is ANQGSEA. V dropped 6 bases and J dropped 1; count of bases not matched to a gene: 9. CDR3: CSVRDRVKQNTEAFF. In DNA, the CDR3 is TGCAGCGTCCGGGACAGGGTAAAACAGAACACTGAAGCTTTCTTT. Looking up the rest from reference TRBV29-1 and TRBJ1-1 gives the full variable domain: SAVISQKPSRDICQRGTSLTIQCQVDSQVTMMFWYRQQPGQSLTLIATANQGSEATYESGFVIDKFPISRPNLTFSTLTVSNMSPEDSSIYLCSVRDRVKQNTEAFFGQGTRLTVV.

In this sample, this clonotype turned up a few times. The genes are TRBV11-2 and TRBJ2-6, with D possibly called TRBD1 or TRBD2 (5 bases each). The CDR3 runs to 18 residues. V lost 1 base and J 1 base, leaving 14 bases between the germline ends. Germline assignment: CDR1 SGHAT and CDR2 FQNNGV. The CDR3 bases are TGTGCCAGCAGCTTAGTACCGGGACGAGGGTCTGGGGCCAACGTCCTGACTTTC. Translated: CASSLVPGRGSGANVLTF.

This clonotype was detected many times. V gene TRBV7-2 combines with J gene TRBJ2-2; D may be TRBD2 (7 bases). The ends were cut back, 3 bases at V and 5 bases at J, with 13 bases in the middle. Germline-derived CDR1 and CDR2 are SGHTA and FQGNSA. The CDR3 loop spans 15 amino acids. The CDR3 reads CASSLIQGGTGELFF. CDR3 nucleotide sequence: TGTGCCAGCAGCTTGATACAGGGAGGGACCGGGGAGCTGTTTTTT. Using reference TRBV7-2 and TRBJ2-2 for the parts outside the CDR3, the full variable domain is GAGVSQSPSNKVTEKGKDVELRCDPISGHTALYWYRQSLGQGLEFLIYFQGNSAPDKSGLPSDRFSAERTGGSVSTLTIQRTQQEDSAVYLCASSLIQGGTGELFFGEGSRLTVL.

This clonotype was seen ten or more times. This sequence joins TRBV7-2 and TRBJ1-1, with D possibly being TRBD1 (6 bases). V lost 4 bases and J 4 bases, leaving 19 bases between the germline ends. The CDR3 is 16 residues long. Germline V CDR1 and CDR2: SGHTA, FQGNSA. The CDR3 loop reads CASSSMGGGGGTEAFF. The CDR3 bases are TGTGCCAGCAGCTCCATGGGGGGGGGAGGGGGCACTGAAGCTTTCTTT.

V gene TRBV20-1 combines with J gene TRBJ2-1, with 12 positions matching TRBD2. Germline V CDR1 and CDR2: DFQATT, SNEGSKA (reference sequence). V dropped 4 bases and J dropped 7; count of bases not matched to a gene: 11. The CDR3 covers 16 residues. The CDR3, as DNA: TGCAGTGCTATGTGGCTAGCGGGAGGGCCGGTTAATGAGCAGTTCTTC. Protein sequence: CSAMWLAGGPVNEQFF.

The CDR3, as DNA: TGTGCCAGCAGTTCCGGGGATCCGAACACTGAAGCTTTCTTT. It encodes CASSSGDPNTEAFF. The chain is built from TRBV6-6 and TRBJ1-1; D unclear. The CDR3 covers 14 residues. Germline V CDR1 and CDR2: MNHNY, SVGAGI (reference sequence). The V gene lost 4 bases and the J gene lost 1 base, with 10 bases spanning the gap.

This clonotype has a count of ten or more. V is TRBV6-1 and J is TRBJ2-7; TRBD2 matches at 8 bases. V dropped 6 bases and J dropped 3; count of bases not matched to a gene: 10. Germline CDR1 and CDR2: MNHNS and SASEGT. This CDR3 contains 15 residues. CDR3 protein: CASSHFAGGLYEQYF. CDR3 DNA: TGTGCCAGCAGCCACTTTGCGGGAGGCCTCTACGAGCAGTACTTC.

This clonotype has ten or more counts. The CDR3 nucleotides read TGTGCCAGTAGTATTTTTGTCGACTCCTCCTACGAGCAGTACTTC. Amino acids: CASSIFVDSSYEQYF. The chain is built from TRBV19 and TRBJ2-7; D unresolved. Germline V gene data show CDR1 as LNHDA and CDR2 as SQIVND (reference sequence). There are 15 residues in the CDR3. The V and J ends lost 3 bases and 0 bases respectively, with 12 bases between them.

This clonotype was found many times. The chain couples TRBV7-8 to TRBJ1-4; 11 bases match TRBD1. The CDR3 is 14 amino acids. With V trimmed by 6 bases and J by 7 bases, 4 bases remained unmatched. Germline V gene data show CDR1 as SGHVS and CDR2 as FQNEAQ. This chain's CDR3 is CASRGQGAGEKLFF. Written as DNA, the CDR3 is TGTGCCAGCAGAGGACAGGGGGCTGGTGAAAAACTGTTTTTT.

DNA of the CDR3: TGTGCCTGGAGTTCACCATCCAACTTAGGGGTTAACACTGAAGCTTTCTTT. It specifies CAWSSPSNLGVNTEAFF. This chain links TRBV30 with TRBJ1-1, with D tentatively TRBD1 (5 bases). The CDR3 length is 17 residues. V lost 2 bases to trimming and J lost 2 bases, with 21 bases between them. Germline loops: CDR1 GTSNPN, CDR2 SVGIG (reference sequence).

This rearrangement joins TRBV7-2 to TRBJ1-6, with a tentative D call TRBD1 (6 bases). The V end was cut by 4 bases, the J end by 7 bases, with 14 bases between. Germline V gene sequence: CDR1 SGHTA, CDR2 FQGNSA. The CDR3 totals 15 residues. The CDR3 loop is CASSSNRVGNSPLHF. The CDR3 nucleotides read TGTGCCAGCAGCTCGAACAGGGTTGGGAATTCACCCCTCCACTTT. Full variable domain (outside the CDR3, taken from reference TRBV7-2 and TRBJ1-6): GAGVSQSPSNKVTEKGKDVELRCDPISGHTALYWYRQSLGQGLEFLIYFQGNSAPDKSGLPSDRFSAERTGGSVSTLTIQRTQQEDSAVYLCASSSNRVGNSPLHFGNGTRLTVT.

At least ten counts were recorded for this clonotype. This chain links TRBV6-1 with TRBJ1-1; possible D gene TRBD1, 5 bases. Germline V gene data show CDR1 as MNHNS and CDR2 as SASEGT. The CDR3 length is 13 residues. V dropped 6 bases and J dropped 4 bases, with 12 bases sitting between them. CDR3 coding DNA: TGTGCCAGCAGACCCGGGACTGGCACTGAAGCTTTCTTT. This translates into CASRPGTGTEAFF.